This T cell receptor beta chain was profiled in a study of CD8+CD57+ T cells in acquired aplastic anemia listed by TCRdb under 2018. Regarding the research as a whole: On average, sorted CD4+ and CD8+ cells yielded 2.5 to 3.5 ug of extracted DNA, with a range of about 0.17 to 27.4 ug. For healthy donor samples, the average read count was about 10 million for CD4+ cells and 11.0 million for CD8+ cells.

This clonotype was counted ten times or more. Its antigen is currently not known. Within one base of it there is no much larger clone, and no base qualities were kept. TCR repertoires of sorted CD4+ and CD8+ blood T cells from severe aplastic anemia patients and healthy subjects were deep-sequenced in the study. Ficoll-Paque density gradient centrifugation was used to isolate peripheral blood mononuclear cells. Before DNA extraction, CD4+ and CD8+ T cells were sorted by FACS or by magnetic beads. General study outcomes and caveats: No significant difference in CD8+ Simpson's diversity was found between patients and healthy controls (P=0.060). Although twenty-nine CD8+ CDR3 sequences were shared by patients and controls, these sequences appeared highly expressed in patients and within the immunodominant clones of patients.

Genomic DNA served as template for TCR beta VDJ combination and CDR3 sequence profiling. An Illumina HiSeq 2000 was the platform used for TCR repertoire sequencing. The paper's processing steps were these. TRBV/TRBJ rearrangement plots, CDR3 size and DJ length profiles, and Simpson's diversity index were used to assess repertoires. The most abundant DNA sequence in the deep sequencing data was defined as the immunodominant clone. CDR3 amino acid sequences were screened for sharing across subjects and compared with published repertoires and the VDJdb database. TCRdb reprocessed the public reads (quality trimming at Q25 with fastp, clone calling with MiXCR) and kept in-frame beta chains. Entries are consolidated by CDR3 protein sequence, retaining the most common genes and DNA. V and J calls and clone size were set by TCRdb, not the authors. A total of around 180,000 distinct CDR3 sequences appear in this sample, 60% to 70% of them only once. Jointly, the top ten make up about 48% of the sample.

What was sequenced was sorted CD4+, CD8+, or CD8+CD57+ T cells (not recorded which) from PBMCs. The clonotype originates from a human donor in good health.

The CDR3 is CASSLMSGGPYEQYF. Read as DNA, the sequence is TGTGCCAGCAGCTTAATGTCAGGTGGTCCCTACGAGCAGTACTTC. The receptor chain draws on TRBV7-9 and TRBJ2-7; the D gene identity is not certain. Counted from cysteine to phenylalanine, this CDR3 has 15 amino acids. Of the read, only the CDR3 DNA is kept; its 45 bases are in frame from base 1. The trim is 2 bases for V and 2 bases for J, with a gap of 13 bases between the germline ends. Looking up the germline V gene (reference sequence) yields CDR1 SEHNR and CDR2 FQNEAQ.